What follows are 5 T cell receptor beta chains derived from one specimen sequenced in a study of blood T cell repertoires in COVID-19. Clones were read by immunoSEQ multiplex PCR, and TCRdb kept only the in-frame ones, dropping some. The sample shows some 240,000 clones, roughly 87% of them seen only once. The specimen was peripheral blood. The source is a woman aged 40 to 50 who had recovered from COVID-19.

J is TRBJ2-1 and V is TRBV6-5; 11 bases line up with TRBD2. The CDR3 runs 15 residues. With V trimmed by 3 bases and J by 5 bases, 3 bases remained unmatched. CDR1 and CDR2 (germline): MNHEY, SVGAGI. CDR3 in DNA: TGTGCCAGCAGTTATACTAGCGGGGGAGACAATGAGCAGTTCTTC. This translates into CASSYTSGGDNEQFF.

The rearrangement uses TRBV9 and TRBJ2-3; no clear D gene. This CDR3 has 11 residues. V lost 2 bases to trimming and J lost 5 bases, with 3 bases between them. Germline-derived CDR1 and CDR2 are SGDLS and YYNGEE. The CDR3: CASSVGDTQYF. In nucleotides, the CDR3 is TGTGCCAGCAGCGTCGGAGATACGCAGTATTTT.

This sequence joins TRBV12-3 or TRBV12-4 and TRBJ2-7; D is perhaps TRBD2 (5 bases). Trimming left V 8 bases short and J 1 base short, with 9 bases between. The CDR3 is 12 residues long. The CDR3 sequence: CASWTGSYEQYV. The DNA of the CDR3 is TGTGCCAGCTGGACTGGATCCTACGAGCAGTACGTC.

The J gene is TRBJ1-2, the V gene TRBV10-3; 10 bases align to TRBD1. The CDR3 runs to 15 residues. The V and J ends lost 4 bases and 7 bases, in that order; junction bases with no gene match: 9. Germline V CDR1 and CDR2: ENHRY, SYGVKD. The CDR3 spells CAISGGDRGRSGYTF. For the CDR3, the DNA is TGTGCCATCAGTGGGGGGGACAGGGGACGGAGTGGCTACACCTTC.

A single count supports this clone. This chain connects TRBV28 to TRBJ2-1, with 9 bases fitting TRBD2. This CDR3 spans 15 amino acids. CDR1 is MDHEN, CDR2 SYDVKM, per germline. Germline trimming cut 2 bases from V and 4 bases from J; bases unmatched to any gene: 3. The CDR3 DNA reads TGTGCCAGCAGTTTAGCGGGACTAGCTTACAATGAGCAGTTCTTC. This translates into CASSLAGLAYNEQFF.